These 29 T cell receptor beta chains share one sample of origin, sequenced in a study of early stage breast cancer tumors. Generated by immunoSEQ multiplex PCR, the TCRdb table keeps only in-frame clones and is missing some. This table has tens of thousands of clones, 78% appearing once. Sequencing used blood. These receptors were collected from a person aged 40 to 49 with breast cancer.

V gene TRBV30 combines with J gene TRBJ2-3, with D uncertain. This CDR3 comprises 15 residues. V lost 0 bases, J lost 4 bases, and 14 bases lay in between. CDR1 and CDR2 (germline): GTSNPN, SVGIG (reference sequence). The CDR3 DNA reads TGTGCCTGGAGTGTAGAGGAAGGGCGGCCAGATACGCAGTATTTT. It is translated as CAWSVEEGRPDTQYF.

A few counts support this clone. This chain uses TRBV7-2 with TRBJ2-3; TRBD2 aligns across 7 bases. Germline values: CDR1 SGHTA, CDR2 FQGNSA. The CDR3 runs 16 residues. V shed 3 bases and J 2 bases; nucleotides not matched to a gene: 8. CDR3 region: CASSLGPSGITDTQYF. As DNA, the CDR3 is TGTGCCAGCAGCTTGGGACCTAGCGGAATCACAGATACGCAGTATTTT.

The rearrangement uses TRBV5-1 and TRBJ2-1, with D perhaps matching TRBD1 or TRBD2 (5 bases each). CDR1 is SGHRS, CDR2 YFSETQ, per germline. The CDR3 consists of 15 residues. The germline V and J ends were trimmed by 5 bases and 9 bases, with 21 bases remaining between them. CDR3 in DNA: TGCGCCAGCAGGAGGGGTAGCAGGGAATTGGGTGAGCAGTTCTTC. It yields the protein CASRRGSRELGEQFF.

The CDR3 DNA follows: TGTGCCACCAGCAGATGGTCCGACAGGGGGAAGTTCTTC. Translation gives CATSRWSDRGKFF. J is TRBJ2-1 and V is TRBV15; 9 nucleotides align to TRBD1. The germline CDR1 and CDR2 sequences are LNHNV and YYDKDF (reference sequence). The CDR3 is made up of 13 amino acids. J was trimmed by 14 bases and V by 2 bases; bases with no gene match: 7.

This rearrangement joins TRBV7-9 to TRBJ2-7; 7 bases agree with TRBD2. Trimming removed 5 bases from V and 1 base from J; junction bases left unmatched: 8. The germline gives CDR1 SEHNR, CDR2 FQNEAQ (reference sequence). The CDR3 is 15 residues long. The CDR3: CASSPTGTTSYEQYF. CDR3 nucleotides: TGTGCCAGCAGCCCAACCGGGACTACTTCCTACGAGCAGTACTTC.

This clone came up once. The chain couples TRBV11-2 to TRBJ2-2; D not certain. The CDR3 consists of 17 residues. Germline loops: CDR1 SGHAT, CDR2 FQNNGV. V shed 1 base and J shed 4 bases, with 16 bases lying between them. The CDR3 protein is CASSLGVRTAFTGELFF. The CDR3 DNA reads as TGTGCCAGCAGCTTAGGGGTGAGAACCGCGTTCACCGGGGAGCTGTTTTTT.

The chain has TRBV18 and TRBJ2-7, with D perhaps assigned TRBD1 or TRBD2 (5 bases each). Germline CDR1 KGHSH, CDR2 LQKENI. Trimming removed 4 bases at V and 3 bases at J, with 10 bases between. This CDR3 comprises 13 residues. This chain's CDR3 is CASSQTRGYEQYF. CDR3 nucleotides: TGTGCCAGCTCACAGACGAGGGGCTACGAGCAGTACTTC.

The CDR3 reads CASSQDPGTSKETQYF. DNA for the CDR3: TGCGCCAGCAGCCAAGATCCCGGGACTAGCAAAGAGACCCAGTACTTC. The chain recombines TRBV4-1 with TRBJ2-5; 9 nucleotides align to TRBD2. Germline lookup yields CDR1 MGHRA and CDR2 YSYEKL. J was trimmed by 3 bases and V by 0 bases; bases with no gene match: 5. The CDR3 loop spans 16 amino acids.

This clone was counted a single time. V gene TRBV4-2 combines with J gene TRBJ1-2; no clear D. The CDR3 totals 15 residues. CDR1 LGHNA and CDR2 YNFKEQ come from the germline V gene. Deletions cut 0 bases from V and 1 base from J, with 9 bases between. The CDR3: CASSQEIGYNYGYTF. The CDR3 coding sequence is TGTGCCAGCAGCCAAGAAATTGGGTATAACTATGGCTACACCTTC.

V gene TRBV4-2 combines with J gene TRBJ2-5; TRBD2 agrees at 11 bases. The CDR3 runs 16 residues. V lost 0 bases to trimming and J lost 3 bases; unmatched junction nucleotides: 3. The germline CDR1 and CDR2 sequences are LGHNA and YNFKEQ. CDR3 sequence: CASSQEVAGGKETQYF. CDR3 DNA sequence: TGTGCCAGCAGCCAAGAGGTAGCGGGAGGGAAAGAGACCCAGTACTTC.

This rearrangement joins TRBV21-1 to TRBJ1-5; TRBD1, the table's D call, was not compared with the DNA. TRBV21-1 counts as a pseudogene. CDR3 length: 18 residues. The CDR3 nucleotides read TGTGCCAGCAGCAAGAAGACGGGACAGCTTTATAGCAATCAGCCCCAGCATTTT. Residues: CASSKKTGQLYSNQPQHF.

The rearrangement links TRBV19 to TRBJ1-1; D is possibly TRBD1 (5 bases). Trimming took 3 bases from V and 7 from J, leaving 12 bases between them. The CDR3 contains 13 residues. Per the germline V gene, CDR1 is LNHDA and CDR2 is SQIVND (reference sequence). The chain's CDR3 is CASSMQGGVEAFF. CDR3 nucleotides: TGTGCCAGTAGTATGCAGGGAGGGGTTGAAGCTTTCTTT.

V and J are TRBV7-9 and TRBJ2-1; tentative D call: TRBD1 (6 bases). Germline-derived CDR1 and CDR2 are SEHNR and FQNEAQ (reference sequence). Deletions cut 6 bases from V and 0 bases from J, with 15 bases between. The CDR3 contains 16 residues. The CDR3 reads CASSRTGYRSYNEQFF. As DNA, the CDR3 is TGTGCCAGCAGTCGTACAGGGTATCGCTCCTACAATGAGCAGTTCTTC.

This chain uses TRBV10-1 with TRBJ2-7, with TRBD2 identical over 7 bases. Germline CDR1 WNHNN, CDR2 SYGVQD (reference sequence). The CDR3 covers 14 residues. J was trimmed by 4 bases and V by 2 bases; bases with no gene match: 5. The CDR3 bases are TGCGCCAGCAGTGAGGGCGGGAGAGGGTACGAGCAGTACTTC. This gives the protein CASSEGGRGYEQYF.

There are a few counts of this clone. The genes are TRBV5-1 and TRBJ1-2; D ambiguous. Trimming cost V 0 bases and J 5 bases, with 11 bases left between them. This CDR3 is 14 amino acids long. Germline V gene data show CDR1 as SGHRS and CDR2 as YFSETQ. The CDR3: CASSLAELEYGYTF. The CDR3 DNA is TGCGCCAGCAGCTTGGCCGAGTTGGAGTATGGCTACACCTTC.

The genes are TRBV29-1 and TRBJ2-7; D may be TRBD1 (7 bases). This CDR3 is built from 18 residues. The V and J ends lost 0 bases and 5 bases respectively, with 26 bases between them. Germline V CDR1 and CDR2: SQVTM, ANQGSEA. CDR3 residues: CSVEEPRGGTAFVHEQYF. The DNA of the CDR3 is TGCAGCGTTGAAGAACCCCGGGGCGGGACAGCCTTTGTCCACGAGCAGTACTTC.

This chain joins TRBV2 and TRBJ2-3, with TRBD2 matching 13 bases. The germline CDR1 and CDR2 sequences are SNHLY and FYNNEI. The length of the CDR3 is 17 residues. V was clipped by 3 bases and J by 2 bases; unmatched bases: 5. The CDR3 is CASSEGLAGYNTDTQYF. The CDR3 bases are TGTGCCAGCAGTGAGGGACTAGCGGGATATAACACAGATACGCAGTATTTT. The complete variable domain, with remaining parts taken from reference TRBV2 and TRBJ2-3, reads EPEVTQTPSHQVTQMGQEVILRCVPISNHLYFYWYRQILGQKVEFLVSFYNNEISEKSEIFDDQFSVERPDGSNFTLKIRSTKLEDSAMYFCASSEGLAGYNTDTQYFGPGTRLTVL.

The chain has TRBV10-2 and TRBJ2-4; 10 nucleotides line up with TRBD2. CDR1 is WSHSY, CDR2 SAAADI, per germline. The ends lost 2 bases at V and 0 bases at J; junction bases unmatched: 7. The CDR3 loop spans 18 amino acids. The chain's CDR3 is CASSETSGKGLAKNIQYF. In DNA form, the CDR3 reads TGCGCCAGCAGTGAGACTAGCGGGAAAGGGTTAGCCAAAAACATTCAGTACTTC.

This clone was counted between two and nine times. This rearrangement joins TRBV6-4 to TRBJ2-1; 12 nucleotides match TRBD2. V lost 5 bases and J lost 7; bases outside the gene matches: 6. Germline-derived CDR1 and CDR2 are MRHNA and SNTAGT. The CDR3 contains 15 residues. CDR3 bases: TGTGCCAGCAGTCGGACTAGCGGGACCCATAATGAGCAGTTCTTC. This translates into CASSRTSGTHNEQFF.

This clone was seen only once. The CDR3 nucleotides are TGTGCCAGCAGCCCTCCCGAGGATCAGTACCAAGAGACCCAGTACTTC. Translated, it gives CASSPPEDQYQETQYF. This rearrangement joins TRBV11-3 to TRBJ2-5; D gene unclear. V lost 5 bases to trimming and J lost 0 bases, with 16 bases between them. This CDR3 comprises 16 residues. The V gene's germline CDR1 is SGHNT and CDR2 YENEEA.

The gene calls are TRBV10-2 and TRBJ2-7, with D perhaps being TRBD1 or TRBD2 (5 bases each). The CDR3 loop spans 15 amino acids. V lost 3 bases and J 0 bases, leaving 12 bases between the germline ends. The V gene's germline CDR1 is WSHSY and CDR2 SAAADI. The CDR3 DNA follows: TGCGCCAGCAGTGACCCGGGACCGGACTCCTACGAGCAGTACTTC. The encoded protein is CASSDPGPDSYEQYF.

Here the CDR3 reads CASIERESSYNEQFF. The DNA of the CDR3 is TGTGCCAGCATCGAGCGGGAGAGCTCCTACAATGAGCAGTTCTTC. This chain connects TRBV6-1 to TRBJ2-1; 8 nucleotides match TRBD2. The CDR3 spans 15 residues. Losses at the gene ends were 7 bases for V and 0 bases for J; bases not matched to a gene: 5. The germline V gene has CDR1 MNHNS and CDR2 SASEGT.

The rearrangement uses TRBV7-9 and TRBJ2-1; 9 bases map to TRBD1. Trimming cost V 5 bases and J 5 bases; bases outside gene matches: 4. This CDR3 has 14 amino acids. Germline CDR1 SEHNR, CDR2 FQNEAQ (reference sequence). CDR3: CASSQTGGDNEQFF. CDR3 bases: TGTGCCAGCAGCCAGACAGGGGGGGACAATGAGCAGTTCTTC.

The rearrangement uses TRBV5-8 and TRBJ2-7; 7 bases are a match to TRBD1. CDR1 and CDR2 (germline): SGHTS, YDEGEE. This CDR3 is 14 amino acids long. V lost 3 bases, J lost 3 bases, and 6 bases stayed unmatched. DNA of the CDR3: TGTGCCAGCAGCTCCCCGGGACAGAGCTACGAGCAGTACTTC. Translated: CASSSPGQSYEQYF.

The V gene is TRBV9, the J gene TRBJ2-7; D assignment may be TRBD1 or TRBD2 (5 bases each). The CDR3 consists of 15 residues. V lost 1 base and J 6 bases, leaving 17 bases between the germline ends. Germline CDR1 reads SGDLS; CDR2 reads YYNGEE. CDR3 coding DNA: TGTGCCAGCAGCGTATCGTCGGGACCCTTTTCCGAGCAGTACTTC. Translating gives CASSVSSGPFSEQYF.

The chain couples TRBV13 to TRBJ2-3; 8 nucleotides agree with TRBD2. Trimming removed 4 bases from V and 0 bases from J; junction bases left unmatched: 6. CDR3 length equals 16 residues. The germline V gene encodes CDR1 PRHDT and CDR2 FYEKMQ (reference sequence). CDR3 protein: CASSSPSGRSTDTQYF. CDR3 DNA: TGTGCCAGCAGCTCCCCTAGCGGGCGTAGCACAGATACGCAGTATTTT.

This rearrangement joins TRBV5-5 to TRBJ1-1; D call uncertain. V was trimmed by 2 bases and J by 6 bases, leaving 11 bases between them. Germline V gene lookup returns CDR1 SGHKS and CDR2 YYEKEE (reference sequence). CDR3 length equals 13 residues. The CDR3 DNA sequence: TGTGCCAGCAGCTTAAGTCGGCTCTCTGAAGCTTTCTTT. Protein sequence: CASSLSRLSEAFF. The variable domain in full, completed from reference TRBV5-5 and TRBJ1-1, reads DAGVTQSPTHLIKTRGQQVTLRCSPISGHKSVSWYQQVLGQGPQFIFQYYEKEERGRGNFPDRFSARQFPNYSSELNVNALLLGDSALYLCASSLSRLSEAFFGQGTRLTVV.

The rearrangement uses TRBV11-2 and TRBJ2-7; the D gene is possibly TRBD2 (7 bases). V gave up 4 bases and J gave up 3 bases, with 19 bases separating them. Germline CDR1 is SGHAT and CDR2 is FQNNGV. The CDR3 length is 16 residues. CDR3: CASSSDSGGPHYEQYF. The CDR3 DNA follows: TGTGCCAGCAGCTCGGACTCCGGGGGGCCTCACTACGAGCAGTACTTC.

This chain uses TRBV18 with TRBJ2-3; 7 nucleotides match TRBD1. CDR1 and CDR2 (germline): KGHSH, LQKENI. The junction had 10 bases not matched to a gene; V was cut back by 5 bases and J by 5 bases. The CDR3 spans 15 residues. In DNA form, the CDR3 reads TGTGCCAGCTCATCAGTCGACAGGGACAGAGATACGCAGTATTTT. Residues: CASSSVDRDRDTQYF. Looking up the rest from reference TRBV18 and TRBJ2-3 gives the full variable domain: NAGVMQNPRHLVRRRGQEARLRCSPMKGHSHVYWYRQLPEEGLKFMVYLQKENIIDESGMPKERFSAEFPKEGPSILRIQQVVRGDSAAYFCASSSVDRDRDTQYFGPGTRLTVL.